Each of the 32 T cell receptor beta chains below was sequenced from the same sample in a study of patients and donors after allogeneic stem cell transplantation (dated by TCRdb to the early 2020s). Library preparation employed RT-PCR. The instrument was a NextSeq 550. TCRdb ran its own pipeline on the public reads, namely fastp trimming at Q25 and MiXCR clone calling, and kept in-frame beta chains. CDR3 protein sequences are deduplicated, and each keeps its most common genes and DNA. The sample table lists 800,000 to 1,000,000 distinct CDR3 sequences, 15% to 20% of them with a count of one. The ten largest clones take up approximately 5.9% of the sample. The sequenced sample consisted of blood, either unsorted or a sorted T cell fraction (not recorded which). The receptors here all came from a human donor who was either an allogeneic HSCT recipient or a stem cell or donor lymphocyte infusion donor (not recorded which). It is not recorded whose cells these are; they may come from a transplant donor.

This sequence joins TRBV3-1 and TRBJ2-5, with 9 nucleotides matching TRBD2. Per germline, CDR1 LGHDT and CDR2 YNNKEL (reference sequence). CDR3 size: 16 residues. Trimming took 0 bases from V and 3 from J; bases not matched to a gene: 5. The CDR3 DNA is TGTGCCAGCAGCCAAGATGGAGTAGCGGGGGAAGAGACCCAGTACTTC. It translates to CASSQDGVAGEETQYF.

The chain recombines TRBV4-1 with TRBJ2-1, with a tentative D call TRBD2 (6 bases). The CDR3 contains 17 residues. Germline CDR1 reads MGHRA; CDR2 reads YSYEKL. V lost 2 bases, J lost 2 bases, and 16 bases lay in between. CDR3 nucleotides: TGCGCCAGCAGCCAACCTTCGTGGGAGGAAACCTACAATGAGCAGTTCTTC. This gives the protein CASSQPSWEETYNEQFF.

The chain joins TRBV12-3 or TRBV12-4 to TRBJ1-6; D is unclear. The CDR3 has 14 amino acids. Trimming removed 3 bases at V and 7 bases at J, with 10 bases between. DNA for the CDR3: TGTGCCAGCAGTTTGGCCGAACTCAATTCACCCCTCCACTTT. Its translation: CASSLAELNSPLHF.

The chain joins TRBV11-2 to TRBJ1-4; D possibly corresponds to TRBD1 (5 bases). The germline V gene has CDR1 SGHAT and CDR2 FQNNGV. This CDR3 comprises 14 residues. The V end was cut by 3 bases, the J end by 8 bases, with 13 bases between. CDR3 protein: CASSFRRPGEKLFF. The CDR3 DNA reads as TGTGCCAGCAGCTTCAGAAGGCCAGGGGAAAAACTGTTTTTT.

This rearrangement joins TRBV24-1 to TRBJ2-2, with D tentatively TRBD1 (6 bases). The CDR3 covers 14 residues. Trimming left V 6 bases short and J 7 bases short, with 14 bases between. Germline lookup yields CDR1 KGHDR and CDR2 SFDVKD. The CDR3 protein is CATSTDRWGGELFF. CDR3 in DNA: TGTGCCACCAGTACGGACAGATGGGGCGGGGAGCTGTTTTTT.

The chain is built from TRBV6-1 and TRBJ2-1, with 10 bases aligning to TRBD2. The V and J ends lost 5 bases and 2 bases, in that order; junction bases with no gene match: 3. The germline V gene encodes CDR1 MNHNS and CDR2 SASEGT. This CDR3 is 15 amino acids long. CDR3 sequence: CASSRGLAAYNEQFF. The CDR3 coding sequence is TGTGCCAGCAGTCGCGGACTAGCGGCCTACAATGAGCAGTTCTTC.

This clonotype was seen just once. V and J are TRBV19 and TRBJ1-1, with 10 bases identical to TRBD1. The V gene's germline CDR1 is LNHDA and CDR2 SQIVND (reference sequence). With 7 bases clipped from V and 8 bases from J, the junction kept 10 bases outside the gene matches. This CDR3 is 14 amino acids long. DNA for the CDR3: TGTGCCAGTATCCCCCCGGGACAGGGGAGGGAAGCTTTCTTT. It yields the protein CASIPPGQGREAFF. The full variable domain, completed using reference TRBV19 and TRBJ1-1, is DGGITQSPKYLFRKEGQNVTLSCEQNLNHDAMYWYRQDPGQGLRLIYYSQIVNDFQKGDIAEGYSVSREKKESFPLTVTSAQKNPTAFYLCASIPPGQGREAFFGQGTRLTVV.

This clonotype was picked up a small number of times. For the CDR3, the DNA is TGTGCCTGGAGCCTGGGTATCAATCCCTACGAGCAGTACTTC. Translation: CAWSLGINPYEQYF. This chain uses TRBV30 with TRBJ2-7; no reliable D call. V was cut by 3 bases and J by 2 bases, with 14 bases left in between. Germline V gene lookup returns CDR1 GTSNPN and CDR2 SVGIG (reference sequence). The CDR3 is 14 residues long.

This clonotype was counted only a few times. The genes are TRBV18 and TRBJ2-3, with a possible D match to TRBD2 (6 bases). The ends were cut back, 3 bases at V and 7 bases at J, with 23 bases in the middle. The CDR3 is 17 residues long. Germline V gene sequence: CDR1 KGHSH, CDR2 LQKENI. In DNA form, the CDR3 reads TGTGCCAGCTCACCCATGAAACTTAGCGGTTCCGGAAATACGCAGTATTTT. Translated: CASSPMKLSGSGNTQYF.

This clonotype has only a few counts. The chain recombines TRBV7-9 with TRBJ1-6; D call uncertain. This CDR3 is built from 17 residues. Trimming pared 5 bases from V and 5 bases from J, leaving 19 bases between. Germline V gene lookup returns CDR1 SEHNR and CDR2 FQNEAQ (reference sequence). CDR3 in amino acids: CASSPLLGNLNNSPLHF. The CDR3 DNA reads as TGTGCCAGCAGCCCCTTGTTGGGGAACCTAAATAATTCACCCCTCCACTTT.

The DNA of the CDR3 is TGTGCCAGCAAAACACAGGGGAACACTGAAGCTTTCTTT. It translates to CASKTQGNTEAFF. This rearrangement joins TRBV11-2 to TRBJ1-1, with D tentatively TRBD1 (6 bases). This CDR3 contains 13 residues. Trimming stripped 7 bases from V and 1 base from J, with 10 bases between. From germline, CDR1 is SGHAT and CDR2 FQNNGV.

This rearrangement joins TRBV29-1 to TRBJ2-2; 11 nucleotides agree with TRBD2. The CDR3 is 14 amino acids. Germline V gene data show CDR1 as SQVTM and CDR2 as ANQGSEA. Losses at the gene ends were 7 bases for V and 1 base for J; bases not matched to a gene: 2. CDR3 loop: CSATSGRNTGELFF. Here the CDR3 DNA reads TGCAGCGCAACTAGCGGGAGGAACACCGGGGAGCTGTTTTTT.

This clonotype was seen a handful of times. V gene TRBV5-1 combines with J gene TRBJ2-2, with a possible D match to TRBD2 (5 bases). The CDR3 totals 13 residues. Germline loops: CDR1 SGHRS, CDR2 YFSETQ. Trimming removed 8 bases at V and 5 bases at J, with 13 bases between. CDR3 sequence: CASSVSKTGELFF. CDR3 DNA sequence: TGCGCCAGTAGCGTATCCAAAACCGGGGAGCTGTTTTTT.

This clonotype has only a few counts. This chain uses TRBV6-1 with TRBJ1-3; no clear D. Per the germline V gene, CDR1 is MNHNS and CDR2 is SASEGT. The CDR3 loop spans 14 amino acids. The germline V and J ends were trimmed by 7 bases and 2 bases, with 12 bases remaining between them. CDR3 sequence reads: CASKKDGAGNTIYF. Here the CDR3 DNA reads TGTGCCAGCAAAAAGGACGGCGCTGGAAACACCATATATTTT.

This clonotype was found a few times. The chain couples TRBV7-8 to TRBJ2-7; D possibly corresponds to TRBD2 (6 bases). The CDR3 covers 16 residues. V was cut by 5 bases and J by 0 bases, with 17 bases left in between. In germline, CDR1 is SGHVS, CDR2 FQNEAQ. The CDR3 here is CASSPTRDFNSYEQYF. CDR3 bases: TGTGCCAGCAGCCCAACAAGGGACTTTAACTCCTACGAGCAGTACTTC.

This clonotype was seen at least ten times. The chain combines TRBV12-3 or TRBV12-4 with TRBJ1-2, with TRBD1 identical over 11 bases. V was pared by 5 bases and J by 4 bases, with 9 bases of the junction left unmatched. CDR3 length: 16 amino acids. CDR3 in DNA: TGTGCCAGCAGTCTCACCGGGACAGGGGGAGTCTATGGCTACACCTTC. It encodes CASSLTGTGGVYGYTF.

This clonotype was detected a few times. The chain carries TRBV12-3 or TRBV12-4 and TRBJ2-2, with a tentative D call TRBD1 (5 bases). The CDR3 has 14 amino acids. The V and J ends lost 5 bases and 0 bases respectively, with 7 bases between them. CDR3 loop: CASSDRANTGELFF. CDR3 DNA: TGTGCCAGCAGTGACAGAGCGAACACCGGGGAGCTGTTTTTT.

This clonotype came up many times. The chain employs TRBV7-9 and TRBJ1-2, with D uncertain. CDR1 SEHNR and CDR2 FQNEAQ come from the germline V gene (reference sequence). CDR3 length: 11 residues. V lost 4 bases and J lost 3, with 3 bases in between. The CDR3 loop is CASSSHYGYTF. CDR3 DNA sequence: TGTGCCAGCAGCTCCCACTATGGCTACACCTTC.

The J gene is TRBJ1-1, the V gene TRBV5-8; the D is unclear. The CDR3 sequence is 11 residues long. CDR1 and CDR2 (germline): SGHTS, YDEGEE. The CDR3 here is CAGRGDTEAFF. For the CDR3, the DNA is TGTGCAGGACGCGGGGACACTGAAGCTTTCTTT.

This clonotype was counted many times. CDR3 in DNA: TGTGCCAGCAGCTTAGGCAGCGACTATGGCTACACCTTC. Translating it yields CASSLGSDYGYTF. The chain recombines TRBV7-3 with TRBJ1-2; no reliable D call. Germline V gives CDR1 SGHTA, CDR2 FQGTGA. The CDR3 has 13 amino acids. Trimming left V 2 bases short and J 3 bases short, with 7 bases between.

This clonotype was counted only a few times. The chain combines TRBV15 with TRBJ2-3; tentatively, D is TRBD2 (7 bases). Germline loops: CDR1 LNHNV, CDR2 YYDKDF (reference sequence). The CDR3 loop spans 12 amino acids. The DNA for the CDR3 is TGTTCTGTAGGGGGGGATGGGGATACGCAGTATTTT. Its translation: CSVGGDGDTQYF.

This clonotype has a handful of counts. J is TRBJ1-6 and V is TRBV7-9; 7 nucleotides align to TRBD1. Trimming cost V 5 bases and J 10 bases; bases outside gene matches: 14. CDR3 size: 16 residues. Germline CDR1 reads SEHNR; CDR2 reads FQNEAQ (reference sequence). CDR3 sequence: CASSARGTGEDSPLHF. Written as DNA, the CDR3 is TGTGCCAGCAGCGCACGGGGAACAGGGGAGGACTCACCCCTCCACTTT.

This clonotype has only a few counts. The V and J genes are TRBV6-6 and TRBJ2-2; no clear D. The CDR3 runs 13 residues. The germline V and J ends were trimmed by 6 bases and 2 bases, with 7 bases remaining between them. The V gene's germline CDR1 is MNHNY and CDR2 SVGAGI (reference sequence). CDR3 DNA: TGTGCCAGCAGGATCTCCAACACCGGGGAGCTGTTTTTT. This encodes CASRISNTGELFF.

The V gene is TRBV27, the J gene TRBJ2-1; no definite D call. V lost 0 bases to trimming and J lost 3 bases, with 9 bases between them. The CDR3 contains 15 residues. CDR1 and CDR2 from the germline V gene are MNHEY and SMNVEV (reference sequence). CDR3 residues: CASSLSGSFYNEQFF. The CDR3 DNA is TGTGCCAGCAGTTTATCTGGTTCCTTCTACAATGAGCAGTTCTTC.

In this sample, this clonotype turned up a few times. J is TRBJ2-1 and V is TRBV12-3 or TRBV12-4; 10 nucleotides agree with TRBD2. The CDR3 contains 15 residues. J lost 4 bases, V lost 7 bases, and 7 bases had no gene match. The CDR3 region has the DNA TGTGCCAGCACCCCGAGGACTAGCGGTTACAATGAGCAGTTCTTC. The encoded protein is CASTPRTSGYNEQFF.

This clonotype came up a few times. The V gene is TRBV10-3, the J gene TRBJ2-7; D is unclear. The length of the CDR3 is 12 residues. Trimming removed 10 bases at V and 0 bases at J, with 10 bases between. Germline V lookup: CDR1 ENHRY, CDR2 SYGVKD. The CDR3 DNA follows: TGTGCCAGTAGGGATAACTCCTACGAGCAGTACTTC. Encoded protein: CASRDNSYEQYF.

This clonotype was seen more than once but under ten times. The chain joins TRBV11-3 to TRBJ2-1; 8 bases match TRBD2. The trim removed 1 base at V and 11 bases at J, leaving 16 bases unmatched. This CDR3 comprises 17 residues. In germline, CDR1 is SGHNT, CDR2 YENEEA. CDR3 DNA sequence: TGTGCCAGCAGCTTAGCGATGACTAGCGTTCCGCCCCAAAAGCAGTTCTTC. It specifies CASSLAMTSVPPQKQFF.

The V and J genes are TRBV27 and TRBJ2-1; 7 positions agree with TRBD1. V shed 5 bases, J shed 5 bases, and the junction held 9 bases outside the gene matches. Germline values: CDR1 MNHEY, CDR2 SMNVEV (reference sequence). CDR3 length: 15 residues. In DNA, the CDR3 is TGTGCCAGCAGTCCGCGACAGGGCCGGAACAATGAGCAGTTCTTC. This codes for CASSPRQGRNNEQFF.

J is TRBJ2-3 and V is TRBV15, with 11 bases lining up with TRBD2. From germline, CDR1 is LNHNV and CDR2 YYDKDF (reference sequence). The CDR3 is 18 residues long. J lost 1 base, V lost 2 bases, and 8 bases had no gene match. The CDR3 loop reads CATSRQLAGGRGTDTQYF. Written as DNA, the CDR3 is TGTGCCACCAGCAGACAATTAGCGGGGGGGCGGGGCACAGATACGCAGTATTTT.

Only one count was recorded for this clonotype. This rearrangement joins TRBV12-3 or TRBV12-4 to TRBJ2-7, with 9 positions matching TRBD2. Trimming at V came to 5 bases and at J to 3 bases, leaving 11 bases not matched to a gene. The CDR3 has 16 residues. Here the CDR3 reads CASSPPGLAGFYEQYF. The CDR3 DNA is TGTGCCAGCAGTCCCCCAGGGCTAGCGGGGTTCTACGAGCAGTACTTC.

This clonotype was found a few times. The chain couples TRBV12-3 or TRBV12-4 to TRBJ2-3, with D tentatively TRBD1 (6 bases). V gave up 5 bases and J gave up 6 bases, with 15 bases separating them. CDR3 length: 14 residues. As DNA, the CDR3 is TGTGCCAGCAGTCTCGGTGGGGGCCAGGATACGCAGTATTTT. It specifies CASSLGGGQDTQYF.

CDR3 coding DNA: TGTGCCATCAGGAATAGGGGGGTTCCAAACACTGAAGCTTTCTTT. Residues: CAIRNRGVPNTEAFF. The chain joins TRBV10-3 to TRBJ1-1; D is perhaps TRBD1 (6 bases). Per germline, CDR1 ENHRY and CDR2 SYGVKD. There are 15 residues in the CDR3. The V gene lost 6 bases and the J gene lost 2 bases, with 16 bases spanning the gap.